Listed below are T cell receptor beta chains from one sample, sequenced in a study of T-cell reconstitution after alpha-beta-depleted transplantation in children. TCRdb re-analysed the PCR reads in MiXCR, keeping a single row per CDR3 protein. The data hold some 200,000 distinct CDR3 sequences, with 8.4% observed a single time. The sequences come from PBMCs, mostly from graft donor cells, collected 360 days after TCRalphabeta/CD19-depleted stem cell transplant. The receptors stem from a male patient aged 2 to 10 who had a stem cell transplant for acute myeloid leukemia, so the T cells may come from the graft donor. The CDR3 runs from the conserved cysteine through the conserved F or W. Each record gives: clone size, J gene, V gene, D gene, CDR3 DNA, CDR3 protein. A D gene is named only where the DNA matches it firmly. Size tells how often a clone was seen (once, few, many) or the class of an expanded clone, and some rows leave it out.

>NA|TRBJ2-3|TRBV14|TRBD2
TGTGCCAGCAGCCAGACTAGCGGGGCCACAGATACGCAGTATTTT
CASSQTSGATDTQYF
>many|TRBJ2-3|TRBV12-3/TRBV12-4|NA
TGTGCCAGCAGTTTAGGGGCGTTGAGCACAGATACGCAGTATTTT
CASSLGALSTDTQYF
>few|TRBJ2-7|TRBV20-1|TRBD1
TGCAGTGCTGTACGGGACAGGGGTAGGGAGCAGTACTTC
CSAVRDRGREQYF
>NA|TRBJ2-5|TRBV7-9|NA
TGTGCCAGCAGCTTAAACGCAGACTTTGCAGAGACCCAGTACTTC
CASSLNADFAETQYF
>few|TRBJ2-1|TRBV4-2|TRBD2
TGTGCCAGCAGCCAAGAACTAGCGGGAAGGTTGGGAAATGAGCAGTTCTTC
CASSQELAGRLGNEQFF
>few|TRBJ2-3|TRBV20-1|NA
TGCAGTGCTTCCCGACGGACAAGCACAGATACGCAGTATTTT
CSASRRTSTDTQYF
>NA|TRBJ2-5|TRBV10-3|TRBD1
TGTGCCATCAGCTGGGACAGGCTATCAGAGACCCAGTACTTC
CAISWDRLSETQYF
>NA|TRBJ2-3|TRBV13|TRBD1
TGTGCCAGCAGCTTAGGGGACAGGGGAGGTACGCAGTATTTT
CASSLGDRGGTQYF
>NA|TRBJ2-1|TRBV2|TRBD2
TGTGCCTCCGCGAAGGGAAGCGGGGAGAGCTCCTACAATGAGCAGTTCTTC
CASAKGSGESSYNEQFF
>many|TRBJ2-5|TRBV5-1|NA
TGCGCCAGCGGAAATACAGCGTACCAAGAGACCCAGTACTTC
CASGNTAYQETQYF
>few|TRBJ2-3|TRBV20-1|NA
TGCAGTGCCAGTCCCCCGAACAGGGCTGGTGCAGATACGCAGTATTTT
CSASPPNRAGADTQYF
>few|TRBJ2-5|TRBV6-5|NA
TGTGCCAGCAGTTACTCGAGGGGGGCAGGGATTGAAGAGACCCAGTACTTC
CASSYSRGAGIEETQYF
>many|TRBJ2-5|TRBV12-3/TRBV12-4|NA
TGTGCCAGCAGTTTTGGGTGGATGGAGACCCAGTACTTC
CASSFGWMETQYF
>NA|TRBJ2-1|TRBV6-5|NA
TGTGCCAGCAGTTACTCGGCACGGAGCTCCTACAATGAGCAGTTCTTC
CASSYSARSSYNEQFF
>few|TRBJ2-2|TRBV12-3/TRBV12-4|NA
TGTGCCAGCAGTTTTGCAGGGCTCACCGGGGAGCTGTTTTTT
CASSFAGLTGELFF
>few|TRBJ2-1|TRBV18|NA
TGTGCCAGCTCACCCACTCCGGGTGAGCAGTTCTTC
CASSPTPGEQFF
>few|TRBJ1-2|TRBV15|NA
TGTGCCACCAGCGAAAATGGGCAAGGAGGCTACACCTTC
CATSENGQGGYTF
>NA|TRBJ2-3|TRBV12-3/TRBV12-4|TRBD2
TGTGCCAGCAGTTTAGCCCGGGGAGGGAGCACAGATACGCAGTATTTT
CASSLARGGSTDTQYF
>many|TRBJ2-3|TRBV20-1|TRBD2
TGCAGTGCTGTGGAGGGACTAGGGAACACAGATACGCAGTATTTT
CSAVEGLGNTDTQYF
>many|TRBJ2-3|TRBV20-1|NA
TGCAGTGCTCAGAGGGGCCGCACAGATACGCAGTATTTT
CSAQRGRTDTQYF
>NA|TRBJ1-2|TRBV12-3/TRBV12-4|NA
TGTGCCAGCGCATCCGGGGTTTATGGCTACACCTTC
CASASGVYGYTF
>few|TRBJ1-3|TRBV29-1|NA
TGCAGCGTTGAAGGACCTCAACGGGCCGGAAACACCATATATTTT
CSVEGPQRAGNTIYF
>few|TRBJ2-1|TRBV20-1|NA
TGCAGTGCTCGTAATGCCCTCGGGGCGGGGTACAATGAGCAGTTCTTC
CSARNALGAGYNEQFF
>NA|TRBJ1-1|TRBV12-3/TRBV12-4|TRBD1
TGTGCCAGCAGAACAGGGGGGACCGTGAGCACTGAAGCTTTCTTT
CASRTGGTVSTEAFF
>few|TRBJ2-1|TRBV7-8|TRBD2
TGTGCCAGCAGCATTCAGCGGGGGGGGCTCTACAATGAGCAGTTCTTC
CASSIQRGGLYNEQFF
>few|TRBJ2-3|TRBV4-2|NA
TGTGCCAGCAGCCAGACAGATACGCAGTATTTT
CASSQTDTQYF
>many|TRBJ2-5|TRBV4-1|NA
TGCGCCAGCAGCCCCCGGGACAACCAAGAGACCCAGTACTTC
CASSPRDNQETQYF
>few|TRBJ1-3|TRBV7-9|NA
TGTGCCAGCAGGGTGGGCTCTGGAAACACCATATATTTT
CASRVGSGNTIYF
>NA|TRBJ2-3|TRBV5-6|NA
TGTGCCAGCAGCTTCCTTTCCGATCTCGGTACGCAGTATTTT
CASSFLSDLGTQYF
>many|TRBJ2-5|TRBV6-5|NA
TGTGCCAGCAGTTACTCGGTGGGGGAACAAGAGACCCAGTACTTC
CASSYSVGEQETQYF
>many|TRBJ1-6|TRBV12-3/TRBV12-4|NA
TGTGCCAGCTCTAGGGTGGTTAATTCACCCCTCCACTTT
CASSRVVNSPLHF
>NA|TRBJ2-5|TRBV5-1|NA
TGCGCCAGCAGCTTGACTGGCGGGCGGGGGACCCAGTACTTC
CASSLTGGRGTQYF
>many|TRBJ2-6|TRBV5-1|NA
TGCGCCAGCAGCTACAGAGGAGGACTTGCTGGGGCCAACGTCCTGACTTTC
CASSYRGGLAGANVLTF
>many|TRBJ2-3|TRBV12-3/TRBV12-4|NA
TGTGCCAGCAGGAGAGAAAGGGGCGCCAAAGTCACAGATACGCAGTATTTT
CASRRERGAKVTDTQYF
>many|TRBJ1-1|TRBV18|NA
TGTGCCAGCTCACCAGACCCGTTCGCGTTTACAGGGCGAAACACTGAAGCTTTCTTT
CASSPDPFAFTGRNTEAFF
>few|TRBJ2-7|TRBV29-1|TRBD1
TGCAGCGTGGACGAGACAGGGGCCCTTTACGAGCAGTACTTC
CSVDETGALYEQYF
>few|TRBJ2-1|TRBV5-1|TRBD2
TGCGCCAGCAGCTTGGCGTCTAGCGGGAGGCAGTTGTATGAGCAGTTCTTC
CASSLASSGRQLYEQFF
>few|TRBJ1-5|TRBV5-1|TRBD1
TGCGCCAGCAGATGGGACAGGTTTTATAGCAATCAGCCCCAGCATTTT
CASRWDRFYSNQPQHF
>NA|TRBJ2-1|TRBV7-9|TRBD1
TGTGCCAGCACCACCCCGGGACAGAGTTACAATGAGCAGTTCTTC
CASTTPGQSYNEQFF
>NA|TRBJ2-1|TRBV9|TRBD2
TGTGCCAGCAGCGTCGATGCGGGACTATACAATGAGCAGTTCTTC
CASSVDAGLYNEQFF
>NA|TRBJ2-3|TRBV20-1|TRBD2
TGCAGTGCTAGACCGAAGACTAGCGGGAGGGGACGGAACACAGATACGCAGTATTTT
CSARPKTSGRGRNTDTQYF
>NA|TRBJ2-1|TRBV29-1|NA
TGCAGCGTCTTATCCGCTGGACGGAGCTCCTACAATGAGCAGTTCTTC
CSVLSAGRSSYNEQFF
>many|TRBJ2-2|TRBV12-3/TRBV12-4|NA
TGTGCCAGCAGCCCACCAGGAGGTACTCCGCCCGGGGAGCTGTTTTTT
CASSPPGGTPPGELFF
>NA|TRBJ1-4|TRBV10-3|NA
TGTGCCATCAGTGGCAGTACCTATGAAAAACTGTTTTTT
CAISGSTYEKLFF
>many|TRBJ2-5|TRBV20-1|TRBD2
TGCAGTGGGGAGGCTAGCGGGGCCCAAGAGACCCAGTACTTC
CSGEASGAQETQYF